This TCR beta chain is from a study of regulatory T cells in long-lasting Graves disease. Many counts were recorded for this clonotype. Time point here: newly diagnosed GD, antithyroid drugs for less than 3 months. TCR sequences were obtained from RNA taken from PBMCs. For TCR beta, libraries came from iRepertoire HTBI primers and Arm-PCR of CDR3 regions. TCRdb reprocessed the multiplex PCR reads with MiXCR, giving one entry per CDR3 protein. The sample lists approximately 540,000 distinct CDR3 sequences; about 12% were seen once. These data also formed part of another study, on T cells in Graves' hyperthyroidism and ophthalmopathy.

The clonotype was recovered from a woman aged 25-40 years with Graves disease. Material: peripheral blood mononuclear cells (PBMCs), obtained at new diagnosis, from a patient treated with antithyroid drugs.

CDR3 amino acids: CASSIGGQSTDAEKLFF. In DNA, the CDR3 is TGTGCCAGCAGCATCGGGGGACAATCCACCGACGCTGAAAAACTGTTTTTT. The chain combines TRBV7-9 with TRBJ1-4; a possible D gene is TRBD1 (6 bases). V dropped 5 bases and J dropped 7 bases, with 23 bases sitting between them. The CDR3 runs 17 residues. Germline V gene lookup returns CDR1 SEHNR and CDR2 FQNEAQ (reference sequence).